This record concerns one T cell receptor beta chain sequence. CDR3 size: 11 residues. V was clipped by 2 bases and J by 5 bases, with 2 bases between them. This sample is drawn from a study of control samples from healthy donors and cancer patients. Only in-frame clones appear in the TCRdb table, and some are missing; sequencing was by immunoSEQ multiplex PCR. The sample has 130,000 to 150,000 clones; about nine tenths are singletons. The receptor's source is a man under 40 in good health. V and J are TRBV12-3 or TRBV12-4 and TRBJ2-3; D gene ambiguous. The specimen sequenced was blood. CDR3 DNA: TGTGCCAGCAGTTTAATAGATACGCAGTATTTT. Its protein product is CASSLIDTQYF.